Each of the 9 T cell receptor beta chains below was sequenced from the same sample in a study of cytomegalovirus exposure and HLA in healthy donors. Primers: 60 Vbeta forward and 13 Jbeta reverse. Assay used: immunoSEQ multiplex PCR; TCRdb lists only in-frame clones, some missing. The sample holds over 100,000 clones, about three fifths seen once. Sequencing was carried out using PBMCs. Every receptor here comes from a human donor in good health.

The CDR3 is CASSPRQGASEKLFF. DNA for the CDR3: TGTGCCAGCTCACCGAGACAGGGGGCGAGTGAAAAACTGTTTTTT. This rearrangement joins TRBV18 to TRBJ1-4; TRBD1 aligns across 10 bases. Trimming took 3 bases from V and 7 from J; bases not matched to a gene: 5. Germline CDR1 is KGHSH and CDR2 is LQKENI. This CDR3 spans 15 amino acids.

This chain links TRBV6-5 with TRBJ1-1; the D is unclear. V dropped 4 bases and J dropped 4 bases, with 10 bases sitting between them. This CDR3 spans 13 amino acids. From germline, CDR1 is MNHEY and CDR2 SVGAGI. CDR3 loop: CASSFDTITEAFF. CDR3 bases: TGTGCCAGCAGTTTTGACACAATCACTGAAGCTTTCTTT.

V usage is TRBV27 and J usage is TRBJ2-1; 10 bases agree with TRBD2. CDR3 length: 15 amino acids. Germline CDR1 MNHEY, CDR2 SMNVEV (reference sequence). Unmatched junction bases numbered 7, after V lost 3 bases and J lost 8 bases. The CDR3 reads CASSLPTSGFDEQFF. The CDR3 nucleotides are TGTGCCAGCAGTTTGCCGACTAGCGGGTTTGATGAGCAGTTCTTC.

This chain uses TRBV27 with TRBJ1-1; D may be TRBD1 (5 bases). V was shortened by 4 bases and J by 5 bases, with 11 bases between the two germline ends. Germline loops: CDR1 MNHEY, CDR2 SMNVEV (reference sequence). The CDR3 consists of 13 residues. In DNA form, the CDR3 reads TGTGCCAGCAGTTCAATGGGGGGAACTGAAGCTTTCTTT. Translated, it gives CASSSMGGTEAFF.

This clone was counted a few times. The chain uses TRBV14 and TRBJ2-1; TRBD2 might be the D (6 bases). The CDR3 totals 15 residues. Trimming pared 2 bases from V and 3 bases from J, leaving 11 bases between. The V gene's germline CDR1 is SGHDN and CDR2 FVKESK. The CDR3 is CASSQIASDYNEQFF. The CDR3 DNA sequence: TGTGCCAGCAGCCAAATCGCTAGCGACTACAATGAGCAGTTCTTC.

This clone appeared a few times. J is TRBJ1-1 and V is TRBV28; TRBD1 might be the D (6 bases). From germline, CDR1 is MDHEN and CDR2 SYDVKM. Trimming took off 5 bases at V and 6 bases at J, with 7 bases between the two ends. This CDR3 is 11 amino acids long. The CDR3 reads CASSNRAEAFF. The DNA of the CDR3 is TGTGCCAGCAGTAACAGGGCTGAAGCTTTCTTT.

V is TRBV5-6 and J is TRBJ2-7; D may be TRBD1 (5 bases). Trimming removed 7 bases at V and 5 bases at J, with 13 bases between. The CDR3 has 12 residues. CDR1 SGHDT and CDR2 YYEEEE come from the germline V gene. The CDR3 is CASSPGSNEQYF. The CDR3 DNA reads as TGTGCCAGCTCTCCAGGGTCCAACGAGCAGTACTTC. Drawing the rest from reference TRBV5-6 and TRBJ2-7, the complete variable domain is DAGVTQSPTHLIKTRGQQVTLRCSPKSGHDTVSWYQQALGQGPQFIFQYYEEEERQRGNFPDRFSGHQFPNYSSELNVNALLLGDSALYLCASSPGSNEQYFGPGTRLTVT.

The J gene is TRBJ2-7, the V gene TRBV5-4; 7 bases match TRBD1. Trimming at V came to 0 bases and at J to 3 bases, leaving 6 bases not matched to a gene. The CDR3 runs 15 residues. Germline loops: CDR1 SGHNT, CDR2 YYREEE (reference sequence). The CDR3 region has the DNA TGTGCCAGCAGCTTGGGGTCCGGGACAGACTACGAGCAGTACTTC. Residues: CASSLGSGTDYEQYF.

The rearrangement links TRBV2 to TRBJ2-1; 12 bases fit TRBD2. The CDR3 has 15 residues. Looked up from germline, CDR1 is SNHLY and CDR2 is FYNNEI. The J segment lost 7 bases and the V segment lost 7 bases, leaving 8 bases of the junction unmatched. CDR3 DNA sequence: TGTGCCAGCATCCTAGCGGGAGGGCCGAGGAATGAGCAGTTCTTC. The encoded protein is CASILAGGPRNEQFF.